The 19 T cell receptor beta chains below all came from one sample that was sequenced in a study of OX40 agonist ivuxolimab in advanced cancers. TCRdb keeps only in-frame clones here, not all; method: immunoSEQ multiplex PCR. The sample shows some 57,000 clones, 80% to 90% of them seen only once. The sequencing here drew on CD4+ or CD8+ T cells sorted from blood, taken in a trial of the OX40 agonist ivuxolimab. These receptor sequences come from an adult with an advanced solid tumor such as melanoma, head and neck, liver or kidney cancer.

This sequence joins TRBV9 and TRBJ1-1, with D unresolved. Deletions cut 1 base from V and 6 bases from J, with 16 bases between. The CDR3 extends over 15 amino acids. Germline V gene data show CDR1 as SGDLS and CDR2 as YYNGEE. This chain's CDR3 is CASSVTPGAQAEAFF. For the CDR3, the DNA is TGTGCCAGCAGCGTAACCCCAGGTGCTCAAGCTGAAGCTTTCTTT.

The V gene is TRBV2, the J gene TRBJ1-4, with D unclear. Germline loops: CDR1 SNHLY, CDR2 FYNNEI. With 4 bases removed from V and 0 bases from J, the gap between germline ends came to 12 bases. The length of the CDR3 is 16 residues. The CDR3 loop reads CASSGSLIATNEKLFF. The CDR3 bases are TGTGCCAGCAGTGGGAGCCTGATTGCAACTAATGAAAAACTGTTTTTT.

The chain recombines TRBV29-1 with TRBJ2-7, with D tentatively TRBD1 or TRBD2 (6 bases each). The CDR3 is 14 residues long. Looked up from germline, CDR1 is SQVTM and CDR2 is ANQGSEA. Trimming took 4 bases from V and 3 from J, leaving 16 bases between them. The CDR3 DNA is TGCAGCGTTGGAGGGGGGAGAGTGAGCTACGAGCAGTACTTC. Its translation: CSVGGGRVSYEQYF.

V is TRBV4-3 and J is TRBJ1-2; 7 bases are shared with TRBD1. CDR1 LGHNA and CDR2 YSLEER come from the germline V gene. V lost 3 bases, J lost 3 bases, and 1 base stayed unmatched. The CDR3 runs 13 residues. The CDR3 loop reads CASSQGQYYGYTF. For the CDR3, the DNA is TGCGCCAGCAGCCAGGGACAGTACTATGGCTACACCTTC.

J is TRBJ1-2 and V is TRBV6-5; 11 bases are shared with TRBD1. The CDR3 runs to 14 residues. Germline CDR1 MNHEY, CDR2 SVGAGI. Losses at the gene ends were 5 bases for V and 8 bases for J; bases not matched to a gene: 7. The CDR3, as DNA: TGTGCCAGCAGTCCGGACAGGGGGCGAAGGGGCTACACCTTC. Translation: CASSPDRGRRGYTF.

V is TRBV28 and J is TRBJ1-1, with 7 nucleotides matching TRBD1. Germline assignment: CDR1 MDHEN and CDR2 SYDVKM. The trim removed 6 bases at V and 4 bases at J, leaving 8 bases unmatched. The CDR3 is 14 amino acids. This CDR3 is CASSKGGAGTEAFF. The CDR3, as DNA: TGTGCCAGCAGCAAAGGGGGCGCCGGCACTGAAGCTTTCTTT. Full variable domain (remainder filled in from reference TRBV28 and TRBJ1-1): DVKVTQSSRYLVKRTGEKVFLECVQDMDHENMFWYRQDPGLGLRLIYFSYDVKMKEKGDIPEGYSVSREKKERFSLILESASTNQTSMYLCASSKGGAGTEAFFGQGTRLTVV.

The CDR3 loop reads CASSSRQGRREQFF. In nucleotides, the CDR3 is TGTGCCAGCAGCTCCCGACAGGGGAGGCGTGAGCAGTTCTTC. The chain combines TRBV7-2 with TRBJ2-1; 8 bases are shared with TRBD1. There are 14 residues in the CDR3. V was clipped by 4 bases and J by 9 bases; unmatched bases: 8. Germline V gene lookup returns CDR1 SGHTA and CDR2 FQGNSA.

The rearrangement joins TRBV5-1 to TRBJ2-5; maybe TRBD1 (5 bases). There are 16 residues in the CDR3. Germline loops: CDR1 SGHRS, CDR2 YFSETQ. Trimming left V 1 base short and J 1 base short, with 14 bases between. Written as DNA, the CDR3 is TGCGCCAGCAGCTTGCAGGGCCCCCAAGCCCAAGAGACCCAGTACTTC. Its protein product is CASSLQGPQAQETQYF.

The chain carries TRBV5-5 and TRBJ2-1, with D tentatively TRBD1 (5 bases). This CDR3 region has 16 residues. Trimming shortened V by 0 bases and J by 2 bases, and 12 bases separated the two germline ends. Germline V gene sequence: CDR1 SGHKS, CDR2 YYEKEE (reference sequence). Here the CDR3 reads CASSLGVREPYNEQFF. The CDR3, as DNA: TGTGCCAGCAGCTTGGGAGTCAGGGAACCCTACAATGAGCAGTTCTTC.

This sequence joins TRBV6-1 and TRBJ2-5; possibly TRBD1 or TRBD2 for D (5 bases each). This CDR3 contains 16 residues. The V end lost 2 bases, the J end lost 5 bases, and 18 bases lay between the germline ends. Looked up from germline, CDR1 is MNHNS and CDR2 is SASEGT. CDR3 loop: CASSELGASTRETQYF. The CDR3 DNA is TGTGCCAGCAGTGAATTAGGGGCTAGCACTCGCGAGACCCAGTACTTC.

This clone was observed once. V gene TRBV5-1 combines with J gene TRBJ2-7, with TRBD2 as a possible D gene (6 bases). The V gene's germline CDR1 is SGHRS and CDR2 YFSETQ. CDR3 length equals 19 residues. Trimming shortened V by 0 bases and J by 2 bases, and 24 bases separated the two germline ends. Written as DNA, the CDR3 is TGCGCCAGCAGCTTGGCAACCCTCATGGGTAGCGGCTTGACCTACGAGCAGTACTTC. As protein: CASSLATLMGSGLTYEQYF.

The gene calls are TRBV6-5 and TRBJ1-5; D not resolved. Germline V gene sequence: CDR1 MNHEY, CDR2 SVGAGI. CDR3 length equals 14 residues. V lost 2 bases and J lost 4, with 9 bases in between. The CDR3 nucleotides are TGTGCCAGCAGTTACAGTACATCTAATCAGCCCCAGCATTTT. Translation gives CASSYSTSNQPQHF.

This sequence joins TRBV19 and TRBJ2-1, with TRBD2 identical over 11 bases. Germline CDR1 and CDR2: LNHDA and SQIVND (reference sequence). With V trimmed by 5 bases and J by 2 bases, 5 bases remained unmatched. This CDR3 spans 16 amino acids. The CDR3 spells CASSPIAGGPYNEQFF. The CDR3 region has the DNA TGTGCCAGTAGTCCTATAGCGGGAGGGCCCTACAATGAGCAGTTCTTC. Variable domain in full (rest from reference TRBV19 and TRBJ2-1): DGGITQSPKYLFRKEGQNVTLSCEQNLNHDAMYWYRQDPGQGLRLIYYSQIVNDFQKGDIAEGYSVSREKKESFPLTVTSAQKNPTAFYLCASSPIAGGPYNEQFFGPGTRLTVL.

The J gene is TRBJ2-2, the V gene TRBV11-1; 10 bases are shared with TRBD2. The CDR3 spans 16 residues. Germline CDR1 SGHAT, CDR2 FQDESV (reference sequence). Trimming took 5 bases from V and 2 from J; bases not matched to a gene: 5. The CDR3 nucleotides read TGTGCCAGCAGCGGCGGACTAGCGGTAAACACCGGGGAGCTGTTTTTT. Translating it yields CASSGGLAVNTGELFF.

This rearrangement joins TRBV7-2 to TRBJ1-1; D is undetermined. V was trimmed by 2 bases and J by 1 base, leaving 5 bases between them. Germline V gives CDR1 SGHTA, CDR2 FQGNSA. CDR3 length: 13 amino acids. CDR3 residues: CASSLNRNTEAFF. CDR3 nucleotide sequence: TGTGCCAGCAGCTTAAACAGGAACACTGAAGCTTTCTTT.

The V call is TRBV29-1, the J call TRBJ2-7; 7 bases are shared with TRBD2. J lost 1 base, V lost 4 bases, and 4 bases had no gene match. Looked up from germline, CDR1 is SQVTM and CDR2 is ANQGSEA. The CDR3 runs 13 residues. The CDR3 coding sequence is TGCAGCGTTGCACTAGCGCCTTCCTACGAGCAGTACTTC. As protein: CSVALAPSYEQYF.

V and J are TRBV7-2 and TRBJ1-1, with D unresolved. The CDR3 length is 11 residues. CDR1 SGHTA and CDR2 FQGNSA come from the germline V gene. V was cut by 5 bases and J by 2 bases, with 3 bases left in between. The CDR3 is CASSVNTEAFF. The CDR3 bases are TGTGCCAGCAGCGTTAACACTGAAGCTTTCTTT.

The genes are TRBV11-2 and TRBJ1-1; D possibly corresponds to TRBD1 (5 bases). The V gene lost 3 bases and the J gene lost 1 base, with 9 bases spanning the gap. There are 14 residues in the CDR3. Germline assignment: CDR1 SGHAT and CDR2 FQNNGV. CDR3 region: CASSFLQGNTEAFF. The CDR3 DNA sequence: TGTGCCAGCAGCTTCCTCCAGGGGAACACTGAAGCTTTCTTT.

CDR3 coding DNA: TGTGCCAGCTCACCAGTGCAACGGGTCGTAACTAATGAAAAACTGTTTTTT. Amino acids: CASSPVQRVVTNEKLFF. The V gene is TRBV18, the J gene TRBJ1-4; D not resolved. Between the trimmed V and J ends, which lost 2 bases and 1 base, there was a span of 14 bases. This CDR3 is built from 17 residues. The germline CDR1 and CDR2 sequences are KGHSH and LQKENI.